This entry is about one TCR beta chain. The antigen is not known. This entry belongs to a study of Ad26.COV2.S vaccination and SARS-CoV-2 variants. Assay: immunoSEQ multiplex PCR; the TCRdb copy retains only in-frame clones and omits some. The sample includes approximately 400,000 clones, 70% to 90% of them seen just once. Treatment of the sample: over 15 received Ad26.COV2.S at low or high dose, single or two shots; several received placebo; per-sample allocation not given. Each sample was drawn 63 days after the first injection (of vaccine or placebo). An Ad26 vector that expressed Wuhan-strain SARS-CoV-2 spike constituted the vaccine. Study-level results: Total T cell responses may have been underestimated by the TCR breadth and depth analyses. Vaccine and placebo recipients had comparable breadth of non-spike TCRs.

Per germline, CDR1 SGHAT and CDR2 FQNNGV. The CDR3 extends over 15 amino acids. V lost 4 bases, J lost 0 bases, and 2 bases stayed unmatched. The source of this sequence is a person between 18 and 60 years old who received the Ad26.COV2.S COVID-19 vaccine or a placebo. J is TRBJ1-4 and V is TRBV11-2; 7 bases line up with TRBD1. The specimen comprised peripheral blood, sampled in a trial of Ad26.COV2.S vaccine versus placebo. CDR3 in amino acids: CASSSGTATNEKLFF. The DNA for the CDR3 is TGTGCCAGCAGCTCCGGGACAGCAACTAATGAAAAACTGTTTTTT.